The 25 T cell receptor beta chains below were found in one sample sequenced in a study of cytomegalovirus exposure and HLA in healthy donors (TCRdb year 2017). The library was generated by the immunoSEQ multiplex PCR assay. For the multiplex PCR, a mixture combining 60 forward primers for TCR Vbeta segments and 13 reverse primers for TCR Jbeta segments was used. TCRdb mirrors the immuneACCESS table, restricted to in-frame sequences. Some clones are absent from its copies; in checked studies, under half trace to an unresolved V gene, and the reason for the others is unknown. This sample has more than 100,000 clones in its table, and 75% to 90% of those were observed once. Jointly, the top ten make up 1% of the sample. The sample comprised PBMCs. These receptor sequences come from a man aged 40-50 years in good health and CMV-seronegative.

V gene TRBV2 combines with J gene TRBJ2-2; a weak D match, TRBD2 (6 bases). Germline V gene lookup returns CDR1 SNHLY and CDR2 FYNNEI. CDR3 size: 13 residues. V was clipped by 6 bases and J by 6 bases, with 11 bases between them. DNA for the CDR3: TGTGCCAGCAGAGGGTTAGCGGCCGGGGAGCTGTTTTTT. It is translated as CASRGLAAGELFF.

The rearrangement uses TRBV5-4 and TRBJ2-1; 9 bases align to TRBD1. This CDR3 has 15 residues. Germline-derived CDR1 and CDR2 are SGHNT and YYREEE (reference sequence). The V segment lost 4 bases and the J segment 4 bases; nucleotides outside the gene matches: 6. CDR3 nucleotides: TGTGCCAGCAGCCTATCGACAGGGGGATACAATGAGCAGTTCTTC. As protein: CASSLSTGGYNEQFF.

This sequence joins TRBV7-9 and TRBJ2-3; 7 nucleotides align to TRBD2. V shed 5 bases and J 4 bases; nucleotides not matched to a gene: 6. There are 14 residues in the CDR3. The germline gives CDR1 SEHNR, CDR2 FQNEAQ (reference sequence). The CDR3 coding sequence is TGTGCCAGCAGCGACCCCCGGGGGGCAGATACGCAGTATTTT. Translated, it gives CASSDPRGADTQYF.

In this sample, this clone turned up a few times. V is TRBV5-1 and J is TRBJ1-1, with no clear D. The V end was cut by 7 bases, the J end by 1 base, with 11 bases between. Germline V gene data show CDR1 as SGHRS and CDR2 as YFSETQ. This CDR3 has 13 amino acids. In DNA form, the CDR3 reads TGCGCCAGCGCCCTAGACCAGAACACTGAAGCTTTCTTT. It is translated as CASALDQNTEAFF.

CDR3 nucleotides: TGTGCCAGTAGCCTCCGGGACAGGGGTAAGGACATTCAGTACTTC. This sequence encodes CASSLRDRGKDIQYF. The chain employs TRBV19 and TRBJ2-4, with 10 bases that match TRBD1. From germline, CDR1 is LNHDA and CDR2 SQIVND (reference sequence). This CDR3 is built from 15 residues. J was trimmed by 8 bases and V by 6 bases; bases with no gene match: 10.

The CDR3 loop is CASSDTGSNEKLFF. The CDR3 bases are TGCGCCAGCAGCGATACAGGGAGTAATGAAAAACTGTTTTTT. The chain couples TRBV5-1 to TRBJ1-4, with D tentatively TRBD1 (6 bases). V lost 4 bases and J 4 bases, leaving 11 bases between the germline ends. Per the germline V gene, CDR1 is SGHRS and CDR2 is YFSETQ. The CDR3 covers 14 residues.

This sequence joins TRBV6-1 and TRBJ1-6; tentative D call: TRBD1 (6 bases). The CDR3 has 15 residues. The germline gives CDR1 MNHNS, CDR2 SASEGT. V lost 8 bases to trimming and J lost 9 bases, with 20 bases between them. The CDR3 loop is CASVAGTTFGSPLHF. CDR3 bases: TGTGCCAGCGTGGCCGGGACAACCTTTGGTTCACCCCTCCACTTT.

This clone appeared a single time. V usage is TRBV5-1 and J usage is TRBJ1-6; D is unresolved. V dropped 4 bases and J dropped 5 bases, with 13 bases sitting between them. CDR3 size: 15 residues. Per the germline V gene, CDR1 is SGHRS and CDR2 is YFSETQ. The CDR3 DNA sequence: TGCGCCAGCAGCCCACTAGGATTGAATAATTCACCCCTCCACTTT. Its protein is CASSPLGLNNSPLHF.

This chain links TRBV18 with TRBJ1-6; 7 nucleotides match TRBD1. Losses at the gene ends were 0 bases for V and 10 bases for J; bases not matched to a gene: 9. This CDR3 is built from 16 residues. Germline V gene sequence: CDR1 KGHSH, CDR2 LQKENI. The CDR3 loop reads CASSPPPGGGWSPLHF. CDR3 bases: TGTGCCAGCTCACCACCCCCAGGGGGAGGTTGGTCACCCCTCCACTTT.

The V gene is TRBV25-1, the J gene TRBJ1-2, with D unresolved. The V gene lost 3 bases and the J gene lost 2 bases, with 7 bases spanning the gap. CDR3 length: 13 amino acids. Per the germline V gene, CDR1 is MGHDK and CDR2 is SYGVNS. The CDR3 DNA is TGTGCCAGCAGTGAGGGCGGGAACTATGGCTACACCTTC. Its protein is CASSEGGNYGYTF.

V and J are TRBV7-2 and TRBJ1-2; 7 bases align to TRBD1. Germline V gives CDR1 SGHTA, CDR2 FQGNSA. The CDR3 extends over 13 amino acids. V lost 1 base to trimming and J lost 10 bases; unmatched junction nucleotides: 6. The CDR3 nucleotides read TGTGCCAGCAGCTTAGGGACAGGAGTCCTCTACACCTTC. Amino acids: CASSLGTGVLYTF. Looking up the rest from reference TRBV7-2 and TRBJ1-2 gives the full variable domain: GAGVSQSPSNKVTEKGKDVELRCDPISGHTALYWYRQSLGQGLEFLIYFQGNSAPDKSGLPSDRFSAERTGGSVSTLTIQRTQQEDSAVYLCASSLGTGVLYTFGSGTRLTVV.

The V gene is TRBV28, the J gene TRBJ1-2; D perhaps matches TRBD1 (5 bases). Deletions cut 6 bases from V and 3 bases from J, with 17 bases between. From germline, CDR1 is MDHEN and CDR2 SYDVKM. The CDR3 spans 15 residues. The CDR3 reads CASRSQETTDYGYTF. The CDR3, as DNA: TGTGCCAGCAGGTCACAGGAAACTACGGACTATGGCTACACCTTC.

This clone came up a few times. The chain employs TRBV28 and TRBJ2-3, with 9 bases matching TRBD2. CDR3 length: 16 amino acids. The trim removed 2 bases at V and 2 bases at J, leaving 5 bases unmatched. CDR1 and CDR2 from the germline V gene are MDHEN and SYDVKM. CDR3 loop: CASSLAASGNTDTQYF. CDR3 in DNA: TGTGCCAGCAGTTTAGCGGCTAGCGGGAACACAGATACGCAGTATTTT.

The chain is built from TRBV28 and TRBJ2-5; TRBD2 matches 9 bases. The length of the CDR3 is 17 residues. CDR1 is MDHEN, CDR2 SYDVKM, per germline. With 6 bases clipped from V and 4 bases from J, the junction kept 15 bases outside the gene matches. The DNA of the CDR3 is TGTGCCAGCAGACCCCTCGAGGACAGAGCGGGGGGAGAGACCCAGTACTTC. It is translated as CASRPLEDRAGGETQYF.

V usage is TRBV5-6 and J usage is TRBJ2-7; D is perhaps TRBD1 (6 bases). CDR1 SGHDT and CDR2 YYEEEE come from the germline V gene. The CDR3 runs to 15 residues. V was trimmed by 4 bases and J by 0 bases, leaving 14 bases between them. CDR3 sequence: CASSTPRDNSYEQYF. The DNA for the CDR3 is TGTGCCAGCAGCACACCCCGGGACAACTCCTACGAGCAGTACTTC.

V gene TRBV2 combines with J gene TRBJ2-3, with D unresolved. Between the trimmed V and J ends, which lost 2 bases and 1 base, there was a span of 13 bases. This CDR3 has 16 amino acids. The germline V gene encodes CDR1 SNHLY and CDR2 FYNNEI. CDR3 sequence: CASSEIRGLGTDTQYF. The DNA of the CDR3 is TGTGCCAGCAGTGAAATTCGCGGCCTCGGCACAGATACGCAGTATTTT.

This chain joins TRBV28 and TRBJ1-5, with 8 bases identical to TRBD1. V dropped 7 bases and J dropped 7; count of bases not matched to a gene: 9. In germline, CDR1 is MDHEN, CDR2 SYDVKM. The CDR3 spans 14 residues. The CDR3 DNA reads as TGTGCCAGCATCACCGGACAGGGAAGGCAGCCCCAGCATTTT. Protein: CASITGQGRQPQHF.

V gene TRBV5-4 combines with J gene TRBJ2-3; possible D gene TRBD1, 5 bases. V lost 4 bases and J lost 2, with 14 bases in between. Germline loops: CDR1 SGHNT, CDR2 YYREEE (reference sequence). This CDR3 comprises 15 residues. The CDR3 loop reads CASSKQTVNTDTQYF. The CDR3 DNA is TGTGCCAGCAGCAAACAGACAGTAAACACAGATACGCAGTATTTT. Looking up the rest from reference TRBV5-4 and TRBJ2-3 gives the full variable domain: ETGVTQSPTHLIKTRGQQVTLRCSSQSGHNTVSWYQQALGQGPQFIFQYYREEENGRGNFPPRFSGLQFPNYSSELNVNALELDDSALYLCASSKQTVNTDTQYFGPGTRLTVL.

The genes are TRBV28 and TRBJ2-7, with 8 bases matching TRBD1. CDR3 length: 14 amino acids. Unmatched junction bases numbered 12, after V lost 10 bases and J lost 4 bases. Germline V CDR1 and CDR2: MDHEN, SYDVKM. Here the CDR3 reads CAITPGTGAYEQYF. The CDR3 bases are TGTGCCATAACACCCGGGACAGGAGCATACGAGCAGTACTTC.

The chain recombines TRBV2 with TRBJ1-1; D gene uncertain. Per the germline V gene, CDR1 is SNHLY and CDR2 is FYNNEI. V lost 7 bases, J lost 0 bases, and 6 bases lay in between. The CDR3 contains 12 residues. The CDR3 DNA sequence: TGTGCCAGCAAACTGGTGAACACTGAAGCTTTCTTT. It yields the protein CASKLVNTEAFF. The full variable domain, with the rest looked up from reference TRBV2 and TRBJ1-1, is EPEVTQTPSHQVTQMGQEVILRCVPISNHLYFYWYRQILGQKVEFLVSFYNNEISEKSEIFDDQFSVERPDGSNFTLKIRSTKLEDSAMYFCASKLVNTEAFFGQGTRLTVV.

This chain connects TRBV9 to TRBJ2-2; no clear D gene. Germline V gives CDR1 SGDLS, CDR2 YYNGEE. Trimming cost V 4 bases and J 4 bases, with 11 bases left between them. There are 14 residues in the CDR3. The CDR3 reads CASSPKTGTGELFF. CDR3 nucleotides: TGTGCCAGCAGCCCCAAGACGGGCACCGGGGAGCTGTTTTTT. The full variable domain, with the rest looked up from reference TRBV9 and TRBJ2-2, is DSGVTQTPKHLITATGQRVTLRCSPRSGDLSVYWYQQSLDQGLQFLIQYYNGEERAKGNILERFSAQQFPDLHSELNLSSLELGDSALYFCASSPKTGTGELFFGEGSRLTVL.

For the CDR3, the DNA is TGTGCCAGCAGCCCCGAGCCTAGCACAGATACGCAGTATTTT. Protein product: CASSPEPSTDTQYF. The chain employs TRBV5-4 and TRBJ2-3; D gene ambiguous. Trimming cost V 4 bases and J 0 bases, with 9 bases left between them. Germline V lookup: CDR1 SGHNT, CDR2 YYREEE (reference sequence). The CDR3 loop spans 14 amino acids.

The V call is TRBV6-5, the J call TRBJ2-7; a weak D match, TRBD1 (7 bases). The CDR3 covers 15 residues. Trimming took 5 bases from V and 3 from J, leaving 17 bases between them. Germline-derived CDR1 and CDR2 are MNHEY and SVGAGI. The CDR3: CASSHDREVNYEQYF. Written as DNA, the CDR3 is TGTGCCAGCAGTCACGACAGGGAGGTTAACTACGAGCAGTACTTC.

This chain joins TRBV5-1 and TRBJ1-1; D is undetermined. V lost 7 bases, J lost 8 bases, and 15 bases lay in between. This CDR3 region has 12 residues. Germline V gene data show CDR1 as SGHRS and CDR2 as YFSETQ. The CDR3 reads CASAAEEAEAFF. The DNA for the CDR3 is TGCGCCAGCGCCGCAGAGGAGGCCGAAGCTTTCTTT.

The chain recombines TRBV6-4 with TRBJ2-1, with 9 positions matching TRBD1. Per germline, CDR1 MRHNA and CDR2 SNTAGT. Trimming removed 6 bases from V and 9 bases from J; junction bases left unmatched: 9. There are 14 residues in the CDR3. CDR3 sequence: CASSLGQGIGEQFF. CDR3 DNA sequence: TGTGCCAGCAGCCTAGGACAGGGGATTGGTGAGCAGTTCTTC.